This section outlines one TCR beta chain sequence together with its context. Its specificity is not known. The entry originates in a study of CD8 T cells in ankylosing spondylitis. Findings of the study overall: According to the report, clones linked to the disease were significantly enriched in matched synovial fluid samples taken from ankylosing spondylitis patients.

V was pared by 4 bases and J by 6 bases, with 5 bases of the junction left unmatched. Per the germline V gene, CDR1 is SGHNT and CDR2 is YYREEE (reference sequence). The CDR3 length is 13 residues. MiXCR, run by TCRdb on the 5' RACE reads, gives a single entry per CDR3 protein. The data show approximately 350,000 distinct CDR3 sequences, with about 15% seen just once and roughly 0.99% held by the top ten. The V call is TRBV5-4, the J call TRBJ1-1, with 8 positions matching TRBD1. The sequencing sample was made of blood, either unsorted or a sorted T cell fraction (not recorded which). This TCR was recovered from a male donor with ankylosing spondylitis or in good health (not recorded which). Written as DNA, the CDR3 is TGTGCCAGCAGCCCGGACAGGGCCCCTGAAGCTTTCTTT. This encodes CASSPDRAPEAFF.